This TCR beta chain was sequenced during a study of CD8+ T cells in alopecia areata. This clone was counted between two and nine times. Its antigen is unidentified. Study observations and caveats: The study also sequences resident alphabeta T cells of normal skin in scalp samples.

Peripheral blood and lesional scalp punch biopsies came from alopecia areata patients. Both CD4+ and CD8+ T cells were separated by sorting PBMCs. Extracted RNA was reverse transcribed into cDNA, the sequencing template. Method: immunoSEQ multiplex PCR; TCRdb's copy keeps in-frame clones and lacks some. The sample lists about 130,000 clones; more than 40% were seen once. From germline, CDR1 is SEHNR and CDR2 FQNEAQ (reference sequence). There are 15 residues in the CDR3. V shed 5 bases and J shed 5 bases, with 18 bases lying between them. The chain combines TRBV7-9 with TRBJ1-1; TRBD1 is a possible D gene (5 bases). The sample was CD8+ T cells sorted from blood, taken at week 0. The sequence derives from a human donor with alopecia areata. CDR3 residues: CASSASTSQGTEAFF. The CDR3 DNA reads TGTGCCAGCAGCGCGAGTACCTCCCAGGGAACTGAAGCTTTCTTT.